A selection of T cell receptor beta chains follows, all from one sample in a study of blood T cell repertoires in COVID-19. Repertoires were generated with immunoSEQ multiplex PCR, while TCRdb's copy carries only in-frame clones and drops some. Of about 230,000 clones in the sample, 65% to 90% were seen once. What was sequenced was peripheral blood. Receptor source: a man aged 45 to 65 with COVID-19, enrolled during active disease. Each CDR3 is given with its conserved first and last residue. A D gene is named only where the DNA matches it firmly. Expanded clones get a size class; other rows say once, few or many, or leave the size out.

j_call: TRBJ1-6; clone_size: .; v_call: TRBV5-4; d_call: .; cdr3_nt: TGTGCCAGCAGCTTTCAGGGTCAGGAGTCACCCCTCCACTTT; cdr3_aa: CASSFQGQESPLHF
j_call: TRBJ2-1; clone_size: .; v_call: TRBV5-1; d_call: .; cdr3_nt: TGCGCCAGCAGCTTGGATCTCTGGACACCTTACAATGAGCAGTTCTTC; cdr3_aa: CASSLDLWTPYNEQFF
j_call: TRBJ2-1; clone_size: few; v_call: TRBV5-1; d_call: TRBD2; cdr3_nt: TGCGCCAGCAGCATTCTAGCGGAGGTTTACAATGAGCAGTTCTTC; cdr3_aa: CASSILAEVYNEQFF
j_call: TRBJ2-3; clone_size: .; v_call: TRBV6-5; d_call: .; cdr3_nt: TGTGCCAGCAGTTACTCGCGGGGTCTCACAGATACGCAGTATTTT; cdr3_aa: CASSYSRGLTDTQYF
j_call: TRBJ2-4; clone_size: .; v_call: TRBV19; d_call: TRBD2; cdr3_nt: TGTGCCAGTAGTATAGGGAGGACTAGCGGGGTCCTAGCCAAAAACATTCAGTACTTC; cdr3_aa: CASSIGRTSGVLAKNIQYF
j_call: TRBJ1-6; clone_size: .; v_call: TRBV18; d_call: TRBD1; cdr3_nt: TGTGCCAGCTCACCTGCAGGGGGCTCCTATAATTCACCCCTCCACTTT; cdr3_aa: CASSPAGGSYNSPLHF
j_call: TRBJ1-1; clone_size: .; v_call: TRBV19; d_call: TRBD1; cdr3_nt: TGTGCCAGTAGTACCTTTCACAGGGGTCGGAACACTGAAGCTTTCTTT; cdr3_aa: CASSTFHRGRNTEAFF
j_call: TRBJ2-7; clone_size: .; v_call: TRBV23-1; d_call: TRBD1; cdr3_nt: TGCGCCAGCGTGACAGGGTTCAGCTCCTACGAGCAGTACTTC; cdr3_aa: CASVTGFSSYEQYF
j_call: TRBJ1-1; clone_size: once; v_call: TRBV27; d_call: .; cdr3_nt: TGTGCCAGCACCAAGACAGTATACGACACTGAAGCTTTCTTT; cdr3_aa: CASTKTVYDTEAFF
j_call: TRBJ1-3; clone_size: .; v_call: TRBV5-1; d_call: TRBD1; cdr3_nt: TGCGCCAGCAGCTTAGGGACAGACGGAAACACCATATATTTT; cdr3_aa: CASSLGTDGNTIYF
j_call: TRBJ2-2; clone_size: .; v_call: TRBV4-2; d_call: .; cdr3_nt: TGTGCCAGCAGCCAGTCGCGGCCCACCGGGGAGCTGTTTTTT; cdr3_aa: CASSQSRPTGELFF
j_call: TRBJ2-1; clone_size: .; v_call: TRBV30; d_call: TRBD2; cdr3_nt: TGTGCCTGGAGTGGATTGCGGGGGGCCTACAATGAGCAGTTCTTC; cdr3_aa: CAWSGLRGAYNEQFF
j_call: TRBJ1-6; clone_size: .; v_call: TRBV13; d_call: TRBD1; cdr3_nt: TGTGCCAGCAGCCCCCGGTCGACAGGGGTAGATAATTCACCCCTCCACTTT; cdr3_aa: CASSPRSTGVDNSPLHF
j_call: TRBJ2-1; clone_size: .; v_call: TRBV9; d_call: TRBD2; cdr3_nt: TGTGCCAGCAGCGTAGCAGTAGCGGGTGAGCAGTTCTTC; cdr3_aa: CASSVAVAGEQFF
j_call: TRBJ2-7; clone_size: .; v_call: TRBV27; d_call: .; cdr3_nt: TGTGCCAGCAGTTTAGAGGGTCGATACGAGCAGTACTTC; cdr3_aa: CASSLEGRYEQYF
j_call: TRBJ1-1; clone_size: .; v_call: TRBV18; d_call: .; cdr3_nt: TGTGCCAGCTCAGAACAGGCCACGAACACTGAAGCTTTCTTT; cdr3_aa: CASSEQATNTEAFF